This T cell receptor (beta chain) stems from a study of shared clonotypes between healthy human individuals (TCRdb year 2020). Some background on the complete study: Three men and a couple of women, aged 18 to 49 years, made up the cohort. For each donor, three plates each were used for CD4 naive and CD4 memory, two plates were used for CD8 naive, and one plate was used for CD8 memory. Libraries were prepared and TCR repertoires were sequenced by different laboratories using diverse techniques, in order to increase sequencing depth and limit assay-specific biases. Between about 0.9 and 10 billion PBMCs per donor were obtained by leukapheresis. The study deeply sequenced blood TCR repertoires of about 5 healthy adults to estimate repertoire size and the extent of clonotype sharing between individuals. Findings and caveats that apply to the study as a whole: When several donors were compared, the shared fraction of clonotypes was about 5% for naive CD4, about 4% for naive CD8, 2.3% for memory CD4, and roughly 0.43% for memory CD8. Compared with non-shared clonotypes, the clonotypes found in all four sorted-subset donors had higher generation probabilities. Because the study included only a small number of donors, the genetic and exposure-history diversity represented was limited. Larger estimated clonotype richness was generally found for naive subsets than for memory subsets. Sampling was restricted to blood, and TCR repertoires in tissues likely differ from the TCR repertoires found in blood. Rarefaction of sorted-subset datasets indicated incomplete sequencing despite the large sequencing depth. Pairwise subsampling led to the expectation that sequencing depth would affect the degree of clonotype sharing among donors.

Using the deep immunoSEQ assay, multiplex PCR amplified TCR CDR3 regions from genomic DNA. For each cell subset, the extracted genomic DNA was distributed evenly across all wells of several immunoSEQ 96-well plates, and each plate served as one replicate. For sorted subsets, 200 to 250 ng of genomic DNA, equivalent to 25,000 to 30,000 T cell genomes, went into each replicate PCR. Purified libraries were quantified with a Qubit 3.0 fluorometer, sized on a Bioanalyzer 2100, and re-quantified with the KAPA Library Quantification kit. Each immunoSEQ 96-well plate was sequenced on its own single-read 150-cycle Illumina NextSeq 550 flow cell. Regarding the original processing steps: Because only junctional sequences without quality scores were contained in the immunoSEQ output, filtering matching that applied to full-length reads could not be performed. To assign V/J genes and CDR3, sequences were annotated against IMGT germline references using PyIR, a Python wrapper for IgBLAST v1.9. Reads were removed for weak V/J assignments (E-value above 1e-6), missing CDR3, stop codons, out-of-frame junctions, or ambiguous translated residues. V3J clonotypes were defined as sequences sharing the same inferred V gene, J gene, and CDR3 amino acid sequence. Percentage overlap between repertoires was calculated by dividing the number of shared unique clonotypes by the size of the smaller repertoire. Repertoire richness was assessed with RTK rarefaction, the Chao1 estimator, and Recon v2.1 estimates of unobserved clonotypes. OLGA was used to compute generation probabilities for all TCRbeta clonotypes that the gDNA method yielded from a few donors. TCRdb retrieved this table from immuneACCESS and kept in-frame rearrangements only. Not all clones are present; in checked studies, unresolved V genes account for under half, and no reason is known for the remainder. V and J calls plus clone size are reproduced from that table; the DNA served to infer D and trimming. For this sample there are over 800,000 clones; over 90% appear just once. Clones ranked in the top ten supply around 24% of the sample.

CD8 naive samples were CD45RO-negative cells positively selected for CCR7, giving a CD45RA+CCR7+ population that excluded TemRA cells. Donors were healthy HIV-negative adults with no recently reported acute infections or vaccinations. Every donor was a Caucasian adult residing in Nashville, Tennessee, USA. Blood was obtained by leukapheresis, after which PBMCs were separated by Ficoll-Histopaque density gradient centrifugation and cryopreserved in liquid nitrogen vapor phase. Analytical flow cytometry was used to check the purity and quantity of each magnetically sorted T cell population. Genomic DNA was isolated from every sorted fraction and measured by UV absorbance on a Nanodrop 2000c. The germline V gene sets CDR1 to SGHTA and CDR2 to FQGNSA. Trimming at the junction amounts to 8 bases on V and 0 bases on J, and the germline ends lie 11 bases apart. The CDR3 spans 14 residues, from the cysteine through the phenylalanine. Only the CDR3 DNA is retained, 42 bases long and in frame from the first base.

This clone has just one count. What antigen it recognizes has not been identified. No per-base quality is available; no much larger clone lies one base away. The sequence came from a man younger than 45 in good health. This chain is built from TRBV7-2 and TRBJ2-1; the D gene is perhaps TRBD2, on 5 matching bases. Sequences were obtained from naive CD8+ T cells sorted from blood. The cell subset or site tag for this specimen amounts to: CD45RA+CCR7+. Here the CDR3 is given as CASRLAASYNEQFF. In nucleotide form, the sequence is TGTGCCAGCCGCCTAGCAGCCTCCTACAATGAGCAGTTCTTC.